The source of this TCR beta chain is a study of cytomegalovirus exposure and HLA in healthy donors. About this clone itself: The sample holds other DNA sequences that translate to the same CDR3.

The PCR made use of 60 Vbeta and 13 Jbeta primers. Method: immunoSEQ multiplex PCR; TCRdb's copy keeps in-frame clones and lacks some. The sample lists fewer than 180,000 clones, about 64% occurring once. Germline CDR1 and CDR2: MNHEY and SMNVEV (reference sequence). Trimming removed 0 bases at V and 1 base at J, with 3 bases between. This CDR3 comprises 13 residues. This sequence was found in a woman aged 55-75 years in good health and CMV-seropositive. The chain uses TRBV27 and TRBJ1-1, with D hard to call. Sequencing used PBMCs. In nucleotides, the CDR3 is TGTGCCAGCAGTTTATCTCGGAACACTGAAGCTTTCTTT. Residues: CASSLSRNTEAFF.